This T cell receptor beta chain was sequenced for a study of blood T cell repertoires in COVID-19. Only a few counts were recorded for this clone. Using immunoSEQ multiplex PCR, the repertoire was profiled, and TCRdb retains in-frame clones only, with some absent. The repertoire consists of under 300,000 clones, with about nine tenths occurring once and the leading ten covering approximately 1.2%. Germline assignment: CDR1 SGHTS and CDR2 YDEGEE. This CDR3 region has 11 residues. The V end lost 4 bases, the J end lost 11 bases, and 12 bases lay between the germline ends. The chain uses TRBV5-8 and TRBJ1-1, with D hard to call. The receptor was isolated from a human donor in a cohort exposed to, infected with or recovered from COVID-19 (not recorded which). The donor label of this sample is uncertain. Sequenced sample: PBMCs or T cells enriched from blood (not recorded which). Written as DNA, the CDR3 is TGTGCCAGCAGCCCGGGTCAAGTGGCTTTCTTT. This encodes CASSPGQVAFF.